This TCR beta chain came from a study of cytomegalovirus exposure and HLA in healthy donors. Both 60 Vbeta primers and 13 Jbeta primers went into the PCR. The protocol was immunoSEQ multiplex PCR, while the TCRdb copy is restricted to in-frame clones and leaves out a portion. The profile shows approximately 110,000 clones, 69% of them singletons. This CDR3 is 18 amino acids long. Germline CDR1 SGHDT, CDR2 YYEEEE. V lost 4 bases, J lost 0 bases, and 22 bases lay in between. The sample was PBMCs. The origin of this receptor is a woman between 65 and 79 years old in good health and CMV-seropositive. The chain combines TRBV5-6 with TRBJ2-5, with D tentatively TRBD2 (5 bases). The CDR3 DNA reads as TGTGCCAGCAGCCTGGGAGTTGGGAGCCTTTCTTACCAAGAGACCCAGTACTTC. It specifies CASSLGVGSLSYQETQYF.